This TCR beta chain was obtained from a study of T cell responses to AZD1222 COVID-19 vaccine. On the study more broadly: Second-dose intervals of approximately 4 or approximately 12 weeks were pooled. Study findings and constraints: Increases in Spike-specific TCR breadth and depth were seen after two AZD1222 doses. The donor group comprised mostly white British people and more females; the analysis possibly underestimated clonal diversity.

TCRdb's table, derived via immunoSEQ multiplex PCR, lists solely in-frame clones and lacks some. The data hold 150,000 to 200,000 clones, with about nine tenths observed a single time. In the case of this clone: What it binds is unknown. One end of the junction does not line up with germline, which may come from a read error.

Germline CDR1 is SGHRS and CDR2 is YFSETQ. The CDR3 has 14 residues. This specimen was peripheral blood, taken on day 0 of AZD1222 vaccination. This sequence joins TRBV5-1 and TRBJ2-7; D tentatively fits TRBD1 or TRBD2 (5 bases each). This TCR came from an adult in good health. CDR3 DNA: TGCGCCAGCAGCTCGGGACCGTCCTCCGACGAGCAGTACTTC. This translates into CASSSGPSSDEQYF.